The 12 T cell receptor beta chains given below trace back to one sample, sequenced in a study of blood T cells in healthy people across ages. A second about 7 to 12 cycle PCR used barcoded and J-beta primers. MiXCR, applied by TCRdb to the 5' RACE reads, yields one record per CDR3 protein. Of 700,000 to 1,000,000 distinct CDR3 sequences in the sample, approximately 44% were seen once. The sample was blood. These TCRs come from a man between 60 and 70 years old in good health.

The V call is TRBV5-1, the J call TRBJ2-1; 11 positions match TRBD2. The CDR3 runs 18 residues. J gave up 3 bases and V 4 bases, and 12 bases lay outside the gene matches. CDR1 is SGHRS and CDR2 is YFSETQ in the germline V gene. CDR3 residues: CASSPVKMTSGDYNEQFF. CDR3 nucleotide sequence: TGCGCCAGCAGCCCCGTTAAGATGACTAGCGGGGACTACAATGAGCAGTTCTTC.

The table lists this clonotype with a few counts. The chain has TRBV5-5 and TRBJ2-1; 11 bases align to TRBD2. Germline V gene data show CDR1 as SGHKS and CDR2 as YYEKEE (reference sequence). Unmatched junction bases numbered 3, after V lost 1 base and J lost 0 bases. This CDR3 comprises 17 residues. Here the CDR3 DNA reads TGTGCCAGCAGCTTGACCCTAGCGGGGGGCTCCTACAATGAGCAGTTCTTC. Amino acid sequence: CASSLTLAGGSYNEQFF.

The chain carries TRBV4-3 and TRBJ2-6; tentative D call: TRBD2 (6 bases). The germline V and J ends were trimmed by 1 base and 4 bases, with 11 bases remaining between them. The germline CDR1 and CDR2 sequences are LGHNA and YSLEER. The CDR3 is 16 amino acids. The DNA of the CDR3 is TGCGCCAGCAGCCAAGTGGGAGGTTCAGGGGCCAACGTCCTGACTTTC. Protein sequence: CASSQVGGSGANVLTF.

This clonotype was found a few times. V usage is TRBV20-1 and J usage is TRBJ2-1, with 10 bases aligning to TRBD1. The CDR3 is 15 amino acids. Trimming cost V 5 bases and J 8 bases; bases outside gene matches: 12. Germline assignment: CDR1 DFQATT and CDR2 SNEGSKA (reference sequence). For the CDR3, the DNA is TGCAGTGCTTTGCCGGGACAGGGGATGGTCCATGAGCAGTTCTTC. This codes for CSALPGQGMVHEQFF.

The chain recombines TRBV4-3 with TRBJ1-4; 7 nucleotides match TRBD1. Trimming at V came to 3 bases and at J to 5 bases, leaving 18 bases not matched to a gene. The germline CDR1 and CDR2 sequences are LGHNA and YSLEER. This CDR3 has 19 residues. The CDR3 is CASSQEGARSMSLNEKLFF. The DNA of the CDR3 is TGCGCCAGCAGCCAGGAGGGGGCACGCTCAATGAGCCTAAATGAAAAACTGTTTTTT.

This clonotype was counted a few times. The V gene is TRBV10-3, the J gene TRBJ2-7; TRBD1 matches at 7 bases. Trimming at V came to 6 bases and at J to 2 bases, leaving 7 bases not matched to a gene. Germline assignment: CDR1 ENHRY and CDR2 SYGVKD. CDR3 length: 14 residues. CDR3 in DNA: TGTGCCATCAGCCCTGGCGACAGGGCCTACGAGCAGTACTTC. This gives the protein CAISPGDRAYEQYF.

This clonotype has only one observation. The junction and the germline gene differ at one end; a read error may be behind it. The chain has TRBV9 and TRBJ2-3, with a tentative D call TRBD2 (5 bases). This CDR3 is 15 amino acids long. Germline lookup yields CDR1 SGDLS and CDR2 YYNGEE. CDR3 nucleotides: TGTGCCAGCAGCGTAGGAAATTCTAGCCCAGATACGCGGTATTTT. Translated: CASSVGNSSPDTRYF.

The rearrangement joins TRBV11-2 to TRBJ2-7; no clear D. The DNA end is more similar to TRBJ2-5, so the J call may be wrong. The CDR3 spans 13 residues. Germline V CDR1 and CDR2: SGHAT, FQNNGV. CDR3 protein: CASSFYGKETQYF. CDR3 in DNA: TGTGCCAGCAGCTTTTATGGAAAAGAGACCCAGTACTTC.

This clonotype occurred once. The J gene is TRBJ2-5, the V gene TRBV30, with TRBD2 matching over 11 bases. Germline lookup yields CDR1 GTSNPN and CDR2 SVGIG (reference sequence). This CDR3 has 15 amino acids. V was pared by 2 bases and J by 5 bases, with 7 bases of the junction left unmatched. CDR3 in amino acids: CAWSTRLAGFETQYF. CDR3 bases: TGTGCCTGGAGTACCAGACTAGCGGGATTCGAGACCCAGTACTTC. The whole variable domain, filled in from reference TRBV30 and TRBJ2-5, reads SQTIHQWPATLVQPVGSPLSLECTVEGTSNPNLYWYRQAAGRGLQLLFYSVGIGQISSEVPQNLSASRPQDRQFILSSKKLLLSDSGFYLCAWSTRLAGFETQYFGPGTRLLVL.

The table lists this clonotype with a few counts. CDR3 loop: CASTGWDRADEQYF. DNA for the CDR3: TGTGCCAGCACAGGGTGGGACAGGGCAGACGAGCAGTACTTC. The V and J genes are TRBV28 and TRBJ2-7, with 9 bases identical to TRBD1. Germline-derived CDR1 and CDR2 are MDHEN and SYDVKM. The CDR3 runs to 14 residues. Unmatched junction bases numbered 9, after V lost 7 bases and J lost 5 bases. Full variable domain (rest looked up from reference TRBV28 and TRBJ2-7): DVKVTQSSRYLVKRTGEKVFLECVQDMDHENMFWYRQDPGLGLRLIYFSYDVKMKEKGDIPEGYSVSREKKERFSLILESASTNQTSMYLCASTGWDRADEQYFGPGTRLTVT.

The chain combines TRBV7-9 with TRBJ2-3, with D perhaps matching TRBD1 (6 bases). The CDR3 loop spans 16 amino acids. Trimming stripped 2 bases from V and 2 bases from J, with 14 bases between. CDR1 SEHNR and CDR2 FQNEAQ come from the germline V gene (reference sequence). This CDR3 is CASSLLGQRSTDTQYF. The CDR3, as DNA: TGTGCCAGCAGCTTACTAGGACAGCGATCCACAGATACGCAGTATTTT.

This clonotype was observed a handful of times. The chain joins TRBV7-3 to TRBJ2-7; TRBD1 might be the D (6 bases). Germline CDR1 and CDR2: SGHTA and FQGTGA. The V gene lost 0 bases and the J gene lost 5 bases, with 14 bases spanning the gap. The CDR3 extends over 15 amino acids. The CDR3 DNA follows: TGTGCCAGCAGCTTAACAACAGGGCACATCAACGAGCAGTACTTC. This gives the protein CASSLTTGHINEQYF. Filled out from reference TRBV7-3 and TRBJ2-7, the complete variable domain reads GAGVSQTPSNKVTEKGKYVELRCDPISGHTALYWYRQSLGQGPEFLIYFQGTGAADDSGLPNDRFFAVRPEGSVSTLKIQRTERGDSAVYLCASSLTTGHINEQYFGPGTRLTVT.